This section outlines one TCR beta chain sequence together with its context. The CDR3 sequence is 15 residues long. In germline, CDR1 is SGHRS, CDR2 YFSETQ. Trimming at V came to 0 bases and at J to 8 bases, leaving 3 bases not matched to a gene. A single record per CDR3 protein comes from TCRdb applying MiXCR to the RT-PCR reads. Of more than 600,000 distinct CDR3 sequences listed, 13% to 15% are singletons. Material for sequencing was memory CD4+ T cells from blood. This chain uses TRBV5-1 with TRBJ1-6; 9 bases match TRBD1. This clonotype was obtained from a female donor in good health, serving as a healthy control. The CDR3 loop reads CASSLAQGAYSPLHF. DNA of the CDR3: TGCGCCAGCAGCTTGGCACAGGGGGCGTATTCACCCCTCCACTTT. Drawing the rest from reference TRBV5-1 and TRBJ1-6, the complete variable domain is KAGVTQTPRYLIKTRGQQVTLSCSPISGHRSVSWYQQTPGQGLQFLFEYFSETQRNKGNFPGRFSGRQFSNSRSEMNVSTLELGDSALYLCASSLAQGAYSPLHFGNGTRLTVT.